This is a list of T cell receptor beta chains from one sample in a study of cytomegalovirus exposure and HLA in healthy donors. Clones were sequenced by immunoSEQ multiplex PCR, and TCRdb holds only the in-frame ones, with some missing. The sample has roughly 100,000 clones; 63% are singletons. The source material was PBMCs. These TCRs come from a human donor in good health. Each CDR3 is given with its conserved first and last residue. Each record gives: J gene, V gene, clone size, D gene, CDR3 length, CDR3 protein, CDR3 DNA. A D gene is named only where the DNA matches it firmly. Only part of the rows carry a size: once, few, many, or a class if the clone is expanded.

TRBJ1-1 TRBV28 once TRBD1 16 CASRTLRGRGNTEAFF TGTGCCAGCAGGACCCTAAGGGGGCGTGGGAACACTGAAGCTTTCTTT
TRBJ2-7 TRBV7-9 - TRBD2 16 CASSLGTSGSSYEQYF TGTGCCAGCAGCTTAGGGACTAGCGGGAGTAGCTACGAGCAGTACTTC
TRBJ1-1 TRBV10-1 few - 13 CASIRQPNTEAFF TGCGCCAGCATTAGACAGCCGAACACTGAAGCTTTCTTT
TRBJ1-5 TRBV6-4 - - 14 CASSVTPGNQPQHF TGTGCCAGCAGTGTCACGCCAGGGAATCAGCCCCAGCATTTT
TRBJ1-6 TRBV6-5 once TRBD1 16 CASSSPRDRGFSPLHF TGTGCCAGCAGTTCCCCCCGGGACAGGGGTTTTTCACCCCTCCACTTT
TRBJ2-7 TRBV7-7 - - 20 CASSLGPGHRRGREAYEQYF TGTGCCAGCAGCTTAGGTCCGGGACATAGGAGGGGGCGGGAAGCCTACGAGCAGTACTTC
TRBJ2-3 TRBV19 few - 13 CASRKRITDTQYF TGTGCCAGTAGGAAGCGGATCACAGATACGCAGTATTTT
TRBJ2-1 TRBV30 - - 16 CAWSERDFSSYNEQFF TGTGCCTGGAGCGAGAGGGACTTCAGCTCCTACAATGAGCAGTTCTTC
TRBJ2-3 TRBV28 - TRBD1 15 CASGGQGTGTDTQYF TGTGCCAGCGGCGGACAGGGTACGGGCACAGATACGCAGTATTTT
TRBJ1-1 TRBV6-5 - TRBD1 11 CASSRQGEAFF TGTGCCAGCAGTCGACAGGGGGAAGCTTTCTTT
TRBJ1-1 TRBV6-1 - TRBD1 12 CASRGGDRKAFF TGTGCCAGCAGGGGTGGGGACAGGAAGGCTTTCTTT